The 15 T cell receptor beta chains below were found in one sample sequenced in a study of blood T cell repertoires in COVID-19. Libraries were prepared by immunoSEQ multiplex PCR; TCRdb keeps only in-frame clonotypes and omits some of them. The sample carries around 130,000 clones, approximately 87% recorded once. The sequencing input was peripheral blood. These receptors were collected from a man between 60 and 75 years old with acute or convalescent COVID-19.

The chain uses TRBV6-2 or TRBV6-3 and TRBJ2-3; D perhaps matches TRBD2 (5 bases). The V end was cut by 5 bases, the J end by 0 bases, with 12 bases between. CDR3 length: 15 residues. Germline lookup yields CDR1 MNHEY and CDR2 SVGEGT. CDR3 DNA sequence: TGTGCCAGCAGTCCCCTAGCAATCAGCACAGATACGCAGTATTTT. Its translation is CASSPLAISTDTQYF.

The gene calls are TRBV5-1 and TRBJ2-5; tentatively, D is TRBD1 (6 bases). Germline V CDR1 and CDR2: SGHRS, YFSETQ. V was shortened by 1 base and J by 2 bases, with 12 bases between the two germline ends. The CDR3 is 15 amino acids. In nucleotides, the CDR3 is TGCGCCAGCAGCTTGCTCGGGACACAGCAAGAGACCCAGTACTTC. Residues: CASSLLGTQQETQYF.

The rearrangement joins TRBV4-2 to TRBJ2-1; possible D gene TRBD1, 6 bases. V shed 4 bases and J shed 5 bases, with 24 bases lying between them. The CDR3 is 18 residues long. CDR1 is LGHNA and CDR2 is YNFKEQ in the germline V gene. The CDR3 nucleotides are TGTGCCAGCAGCCGAAGTGGGGGCCGGGTCACGGGGAACAATGAGCAGTTCTTC. It specifies CASSRSGGRVTGNNEQFF.

V gene TRBV27 combines with J gene TRBJ1-1, with 7 bases fitting TRBD1. Germline trimming cut 3 bases from V and 0 bases from J; bases unmatched to any gene: 7. This CDR3 is 16 amino acids long. CDR1 is MNHEY, CDR2 SMNVEV, per germline (reference sequence). DNA of the CDR3: TGTGCCAGCAGTTTCTCCACGACAGGGATGAACACTGAAGCTTTCTTT. Translation: CASSFSTTGMNTEAFF.

V and J are TRBV7-9 and TRBJ1-4; 7 bases agree with TRBD1. With V trimmed by 4 bases and J by 7 bases, 9 bases remained unmatched. This CDR3 region has 15 residues. CDR1 and CDR2 (germline): SEHNR, FQNEAQ (reference sequence). As DNA, the CDR3 is TGTGCCAGCAGCTCGGAGGGGGCTCTGGGTGAAAAACTGTTTTTT. Translation gives CASSSEGALGEKLFF.

This clone has just one count. Other DNA sequences in the sample encode the same CDR3. The chain carries TRBV9 and TRBJ2-3; maybe TRBD1 (6 bases). Germline loops: CDR1 SGDLS, CDR2 YYNGEE. This CDR3 contains 16 residues. V was clipped by 2 bases and J by 3 bases, with 16 bases between them. The CDR3: CASSVGAGSGTDTQYF. In DNA form, the CDR3 reads TGTGCCAGCAGCGTGGGGGCAGGGTCCGGGACAGATACGCAGTATTTT. Full variable domain (remainder filled in from reference TRBV9 and TRBJ2-3): DSGVTQTPKHLITATGQRVTLRCSPRSGDLSVYWYQQSLDQGLQFLIQYYNGEERAKGNILERFSAQQFPDLHSELNLSSLELGDSALYFCASSVGAGSGTDTQYFGPGTRLTVL.

The chain uses TRBV9 and TRBJ2-5; D is perhaps TRBD2 (6 bases). Germline V gives CDR1 SGDLS, CDR2 YYNGEE. This CDR3 region has 15 residues. Trimming left V 4 bases short and J 1 base short, with 14 bases between. The CDR3 DNA reads as TGTGCCAGCAGCCAGCAGGCTAGCGCCCAAGAGACCCAGTACTTC. As protein: CASSQQASAQETQYF. Filled out from reference TRBV9 and TRBJ2-5, the complete variable domain reads DSGVTQTPKHLITATGQRVTLRCSPRSGDLSVYWYQQSLDQGLQFLIQYYNGEERAKGNILERFSAQQFPDLHSELNLSSLELGDSALYFCASSQQASAQETQYFGPGTRLLVL.

The chain's CDR3 is CASSSRQGWRELFF. CDR3 DNA sequence: TGCGCCAGCAGCAGTCGACAGGGGTGGAGGGAGCTGTTTTTT. The rearrangement joins TRBV4-3 to TRBJ2-2, with TRBD1 identical over 8 bases. The CDR3 has 14 amino acids. Looked up from germline, CDR1 is LGHNA and CDR2 is YSLEER. V lost 5 bases, J lost 9 bases, and 8 bases stayed unmatched.

V is TRBV7-2 and J is TRBJ1-6; 8 bases fit TRBD1. J gave up 9 bases and V 1 base, and 5 bases lay outside the gene matches. Germline assignment: CDR1 SGHTA and CDR2 FQGNSA. There are 15 residues in the CDR3. CDR3 sequence reads: CASSLGQGAVSPLHF. CDR3 DNA: TGTGCCAGCAGCTTAGGTCAGGGGGCTGTTTCACCCCTCCACTTT.

The chain joins TRBV4-2 to TRBJ1-4; TRBD1 aligns across 7 bases. Germline V CDR1 and CDR2: LGHNA, YNFKEQ. V lost 1 base to trimming and J lost 5 bases; unmatched junction nucleotides: 7. CDR3 length: 16 residues. DNA for the CDR3: TGTGCCAGCAGCCAAGGCGTACAGGGGTCGAATGAAAAACTGTTTTTT. Protein sequence: CASSQGVQGSNEKLFF.

This chain connects TRBV4-1 to TRBJ1-1; D not resolved. CDR3 length equals 14 residues. Germline V gene sequence: CDR1 MGHRA, CDR2 YSYEKL. The ends were cut back, 6 bases at V and 5 bases at J, with 16 bases in the middle. Here the CDR3 DNA reads TGCGCCAGCAGTAGCTTGACGCGGGGTACTGAAGCTTTCTTT. Translating gives CASSSLTRGTEAFF.

The chain uses TRBV7-6 and TRBJ2-3, with unresolved D. With 2 bases removed from V and 0 bases from J, the gap between germline ends came to 12 bases. The CDR3 has 16 amino acids. From germline, CDR1 is SGHVS and CDR2 FNYEAQ. In nucleotides, the CDR3 is TGTGCCAGCAGCTTAAGCTCTATCTCTAGCACAGATACGCAGTATTTT. Translation gives CASSLSSISSTDTQYF.

The genes are TRBV30 and TRBJ1-3; D possibly corresponds to TRBD1 (5 bases). Trimming removed 3 bases at V and 0 bases at J, with 9 bases between. This CDR3 spans 14 amino acids. Germline CDR1 and CDR2: GTSNPN and SVGIG (reference sequence). The chain's CDR3 is CAWRSTASGNTIYF. CDR3 DNA sequence: TGTGCCTGGAGATCGACAGCCTCTGGAAACACCATATATTTT. The complete variable domain, with remaining parts taken from reference TRBV30 and TRBJ1-3, reads SQTIHQWPATLVQPVGSPLSLECTVEGTSNPNLYWYRQAAGRGLQLLFYSVGIGQISSEVPQNLSASRPQDRQFILSSKKLLLSDSGFYLCAWRSTASGNTIYFGEGSWLTVV.

This chain links TRBV27 with TRBJ2-1, with D unclear. This CDR3 contains 15 residues. Trimming stripped 3 bases from V and 2 bases from J, with 11 bases between. Per the germline V gene, CDR1 is MNHEY and CDR2 is SMNVEV (reference sequence). This CDR3 is CASSLGPHPYNEQFF. The CDR3 coding sequence is TGTGCCAGCAGTTTGGGCCCTCATCCCTACAATGAGCAGTTCTTC.

The V gene is TRBV5-1, the J gene TRBJ2-2, with 8 bases aligning to TRBD1. The CDR3 has 14 amino acids. Trimming at V came to 6 bases and at J to 6 bases, leaving 7 bases not matched to a gene. Germline V CDR1 and CDR2: SGHRS, YFSETQ. CDR3: CASTPTGVAGELFF. For the CDR3, the DNA is TGCGCCAGCACCCCGACAGGGGTGGCCGGGGAGCTGTTTTTT.